This TCR beta chain stems from a study of T cell repertoires in cytomegalovirus infection (dated by TCRdb to 2018 to 2020). Some background on the complete study: Donor HLA type was relevant to the analysis, because carriage of CMV infection together with the matching HLA type was indicated by public TCR beta signatures.

This clonotype has at least ten counts. Its recognized antigen is unknown. No base quality information exists; no much larger clone differs at one position. General conclusions and limits of the study: The ex vivo response was dominated by HLA-C-restricted CMV-specific TCR beta clonotypes, and the single most frequent clonotype in two of eight donors was supplied by these HLA-C-restricted clonotypes. In both this cohort and an independent approximately 370-donor cohort, the cumulative frequency of public TCR beta family members distinguished carriers of CMV infection plus the relevant HLA type.

TCRdb records Illumina HiSeq 1500 as the sequencer. The public reads were reanalyzed by TCRdb: fastp trimming at Q25, MiXCR alignment, in-frame beta chains only. Every distinct CDR3 protein forms one entry, paired with its most common genes and DNA. Within this sample are about 200,000 distinct CDR3 sequences, with 8% to 10% of them counted one time only. The ten largest clones capture about 4.6% of the sample. Counted from cysteine to phenylalanine, this CDR3 has 15 amino acids. Only the CDR3 portion is preserved as DNA: 45 bases, with reading frame beginning at the first base. Here V drops 2 bases and J drops 6 bases, and the junction holds 5 bases not matched to any gene.

The TCR was taken from a human donor in good health (CMV status not recorded). Some clones in this sample may be carry-over from other donors' samples. The sequence joins TRBV12-3 or TRBV12-4 to TRBJ2-3; 10 nucleotides in the junction match TRBD2. Sequencing was carried out using PBMCs. The CDR3 region: CASSLSSGRIDTQYF. The bases are TGTGCCAGCAGTTTATCTAGCGGGAGAATCGATACGCAGTATTTT.